This T cell receptor (beta chain) comes out of a study of blood T cell repertoires in COVID-19. Overall study: Samples representing acute and convalescent COVID-19 were sourced from the United States, Italy and Spain. T cells, B-cell-depleted T cells, or PBMCs provided the cDNA or gDNA that served as material.

As processed by the authors: It was from reference gene primer amplification that nucleated cell counts were estimated. The data were produced by immunoSEQ multiplex PCR, yet TCRdb's version contains in-frame clones alone and is incomplete. V, J and clone size reflect that table, while D and trimming were determined from the DNA. The table lists some 100,000 clones, around 90% of them singletons, with more than 5.5% in the top ten. This CDR3 contains 15 residues. In germline, CDR1 is SGHRS, CDR2 YFSETQ. Trimming took 4 bases from V and 4 from J, leaving 16 bases between them. The TCR comes from a woman in her sixties with acute or convalescent COVID-19. Sequences were obtained from peripheral blood. V gene TRBV5-1 combines with J gene TRBJ2-3; perhaps TRBD2 as D (7 bases). DNA for the CDR3: TGCGCCAGCAGCCCTGGGGGGGGCGGCGCAGATACGCAGTATTTT. It codes for CASSPGGGGADTQYF.